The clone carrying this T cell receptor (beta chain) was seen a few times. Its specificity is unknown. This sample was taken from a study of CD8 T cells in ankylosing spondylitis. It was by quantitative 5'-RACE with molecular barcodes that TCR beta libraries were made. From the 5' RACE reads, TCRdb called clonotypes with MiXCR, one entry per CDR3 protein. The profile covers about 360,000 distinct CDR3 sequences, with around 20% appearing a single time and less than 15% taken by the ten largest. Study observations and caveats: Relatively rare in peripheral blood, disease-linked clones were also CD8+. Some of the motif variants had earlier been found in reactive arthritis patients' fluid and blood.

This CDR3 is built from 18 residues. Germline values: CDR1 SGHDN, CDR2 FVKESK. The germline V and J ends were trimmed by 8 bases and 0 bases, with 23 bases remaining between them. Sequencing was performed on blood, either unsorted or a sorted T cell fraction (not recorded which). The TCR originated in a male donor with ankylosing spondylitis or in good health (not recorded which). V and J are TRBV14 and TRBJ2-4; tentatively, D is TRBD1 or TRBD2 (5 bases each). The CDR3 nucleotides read TGTGCCAGCTATAGAAACCGGGACCCAGAACTAGCCAAAAACATTCAGTACTTC. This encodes CASYRNRDPELAKNIQYF.